This entry features one T cell receptor beta chain sequence. The template used for profiling TCR beta VDJ and CDR3 was genomic DNA. MiXCR, run by TCRdb on the reads, gives a single entry per CDR3 protein. Of about 270,000 distinct CDR3 sequences listed, roughly 50% are singletons. CDR3 length: 16 amino acids. Per germline, CDR1 MNHNY and CDR2 SVGAGI (reference sequence). V was pared by 6 bases and J by 3 bases, with 9 bases of the junction left unmatched. The sample comes from a study of CD8+CD57+ T cells in acquired aplastic anemia. On the study more broadly: Sorted CD4+ and CD8+ cells yielded 2.5 to 3.5 ug of DNA on average.

This chain connects TRBV6-6 to TRBJ2-5, with 11 nucleotides matching TRBD2. This receptor was identified in a human donor with severe aplastic anemia or a healthy control (not recorded which). The source material was sorted CD4+, CD8+, or CD8+CD57+ T cells (not recorded which) from PBMCs. CDR3 in amino acids: CASSGAPGLAEETQYF. CDR3 DNA: TGTGCCAGCAGCGGAGCGCCGGGACTAGCGGAAGAGACCCAGTACTTC.